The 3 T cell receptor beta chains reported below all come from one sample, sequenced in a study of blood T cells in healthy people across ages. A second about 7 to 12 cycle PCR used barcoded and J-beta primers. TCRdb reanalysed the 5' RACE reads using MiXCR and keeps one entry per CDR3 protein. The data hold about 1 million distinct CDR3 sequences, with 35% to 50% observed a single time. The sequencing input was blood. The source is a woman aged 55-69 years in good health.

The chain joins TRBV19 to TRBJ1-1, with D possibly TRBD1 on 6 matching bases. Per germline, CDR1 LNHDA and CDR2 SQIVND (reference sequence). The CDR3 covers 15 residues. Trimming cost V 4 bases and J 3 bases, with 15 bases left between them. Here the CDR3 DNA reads TGTGCCAGTAGTAGGTCGGGGGCATCATACACTGAAGCTTTCTTT. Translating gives CASSRSGASYTEAFF. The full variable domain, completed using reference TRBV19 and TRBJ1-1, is DGGITQSPKYLFRKEGQNVTLSCEQNLNHDAMYWYRQDPGQGLRLIYYSQIVNDFQKGDIAEGYSVSREKKESFPLTVTSAQKNPTAFYLCASSRSGASYTEAFFGQGTRLTVV.

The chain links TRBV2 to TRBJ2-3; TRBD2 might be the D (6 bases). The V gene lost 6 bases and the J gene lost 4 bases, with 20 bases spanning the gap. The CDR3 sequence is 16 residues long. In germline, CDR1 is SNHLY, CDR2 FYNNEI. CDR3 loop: CASRGNGLIVSDTQYF. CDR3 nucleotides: TGTGCCAGCAGGGGAAATGGACTAATTGTCTCAGATACGCAGTATTTT.

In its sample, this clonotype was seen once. For the CDR3, the DNA is TGTGCCAGCAGTTCTCTACTGGACAGCCAATTCTCTGGGGCCAACGTCCTGACTTTC. It codes for CASSSLLDSQFSGANVLTF. The rearrangement joins TRBV6-5 to TRBJ2-6; a possible D gene is TRBD1 (6 bases). Germline V lookup: CDR1 MNHEY, CDR2 SVGAGI. V was clipped by 4 bases and J by 0 bases, with 19 bases between them. CDR3 length equals 19 residues.